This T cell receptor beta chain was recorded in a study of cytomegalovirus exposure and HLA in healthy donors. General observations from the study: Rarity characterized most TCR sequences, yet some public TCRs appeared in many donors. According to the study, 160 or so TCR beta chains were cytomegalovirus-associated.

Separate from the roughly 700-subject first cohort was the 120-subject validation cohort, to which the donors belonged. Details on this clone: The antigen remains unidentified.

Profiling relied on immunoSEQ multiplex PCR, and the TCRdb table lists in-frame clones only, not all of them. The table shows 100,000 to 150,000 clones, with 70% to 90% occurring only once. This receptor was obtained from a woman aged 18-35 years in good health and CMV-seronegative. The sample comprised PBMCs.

DNA for the CDR3: TGTGCCAGCAGCCCCCGGGACGGGAGCTCCTATAATTCACCCCTCCACTTT. Encoded protein: CASSPRDGSSYNSPLHF. The V and J genes are TRBV9 and TRBJ1-6; tentative D call: TRBD1 (5 bases). CDR1 is SGDLS and CDR2 is YYNGEE in the germline V gene. V lost 4 bases and J 0 bases, leaving 14 bases between the germline ends. The length of the CDR3 is 17 residues.